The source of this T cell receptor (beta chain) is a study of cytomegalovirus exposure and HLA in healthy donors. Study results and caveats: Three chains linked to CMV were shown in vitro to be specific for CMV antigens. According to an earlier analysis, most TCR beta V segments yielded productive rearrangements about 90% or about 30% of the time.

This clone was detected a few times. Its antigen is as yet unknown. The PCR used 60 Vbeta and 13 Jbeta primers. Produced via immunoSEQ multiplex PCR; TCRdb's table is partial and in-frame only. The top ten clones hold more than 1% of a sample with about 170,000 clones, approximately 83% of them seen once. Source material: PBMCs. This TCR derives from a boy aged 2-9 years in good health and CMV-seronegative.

This CDR3 reads CASSLARDETQYF. Here the CDR3 DNA reads TGTGCCAGCTCGCTAGCGAGGGATGAGACCCAGTACTTC. The chain employs TRBV2 and TRBJ2-5; tentative D call: TRBD2 (6 bases). Germline V gene sequence: CDR1 SNHLY, CDR2 FYNNEI. The length of the CDR3 is 13 residues. V was shortened by 8 bases and J by 5 bases, with 15 bases between the two germline ends.